The 17 T cell receptor beta chains reported below all come from one sample, sequenced in a study of cytomegalovirus exposure and HLA in healthy donors. A multiplex PCR was run with 60 Vbeta primers and 13 Jbeta primers. The repertoire was sequenced with immunoSEQ multiplex PCR; TCRdb's copy has only in-frame clones and lacks some. The sample has about 280,000 clones, about 87% seen once. Sequencing was performed on PBMCs. Source of these receptors: a woman aged 18-30 years in good health and CMV-seronegative.

The chain has TRBV9 and TRBJ1-2; 8 nucleotides line up with TRBD1. CDR3 length: 12 amino acids. Germline trimming cut 3 bases from V and 8 bases from J; bases unmatched to any gene: 3. CDR1 is SGDLS, CDR2 YYNGEE, per germline. This CDR3 reads CASSGRQGGYTF. The CDR3 nucleotides are TGTGCCAGCAGCGGCCGACAGGGGGGCTACACCTTC.

The V and J genes are TRBV7-3 and TRBJ1-1; D possibly corresponds to TRBD1 (5 bases). Germline V gives CDR1 SGHTA, CDR2 FQGTGA. The CDR3 covers 15 residues. V lost 4 bases to trimming and J lost 1 base, with 13 bases between them. This CDR3 reads CASSSAGTGNTEAFF. The CDR3 nucleotides are TGTGCCAGCAGCTCCGCCGGGACTGGGAACACTGAAGCTTTCTTT. The variable domain in full, with the rest retrieved from reference TRBV7-3 and TRBJ1-1, is GAGVSQTPSNKVTEKGKYVELRCDPISGHTALYWYRQSLGQGPEFLIYFQGTGAADDSGLPNDRFFAVRPEGSVSTLKIQRTERGDSAVYLCASSSAGTGNTEAFFGQGTRLTVV.

This clone was picked up a small number of times. V usage is TRBV27 and J usage is TRBJ1-4, with 9 bases that match TRBD1. V trimming: 8 bases; J trimming: 8 bases; junction bases outside the gene matches: 12. The CDR3 is 15 amino acids. CDR1 MNHEY and CDR2 SMNVEV come from the germline V gene (reference sequence). The CDR3 DNA follows: TGTGCCAGCTCAACCCACAGGGGGCAGGGGGAAAAACTGTTTTTT. Translation: CASSTHRGQGEKLFF.

This sequence joins TRBV6-1 and TRBJ1-1, with a possible D match to TRBD1 (5 bases). Trimming stripped 0 bases from V and 0 bases from J, with 17 bases between. The CDR3 length is 18 residues. Germline values: CDR1 MNHNS, CDR2 SASEGT. CDR3 in DNA: TGTGCCAGCAGTGAAGCCGGCGGCCTACAGGTCTTGAACACTGAAGCTTTCTTT. It translates to CASSEAGGLQVLNTEAFF.

This clone was found once. The CDR3 bases are TGTGCCAGCAGTTTTGGGCTTTACCGGAACACCGGGGAGCTGTTTTTT. Protein sequence: CASSFGLYRNTGELFF. This chain joins TRBV27 and TRBJ2-2; no clear D. The V end was cut by 3 bases, the J end by 1 base, with 12 bases between. Germline values: CDR1 MNHEY, CDR2 SMNVEV (reference sequence). The CDR3 is 16 residues long.

The chain is built from TRBV2 and TRBJ2-7, with 10 bases lining up with TRBD1. The V segment lost 6 bases and the J segment 2 bases; nucleotides outside the gene matches: 4. Germline V gives CDR1 SNHLY, CDR2 FYNNEI. This CDR3 contains 14 residues. The CDR3 loop reads CASRWTGGPYEQYF. The CDR3, as DNA: TGTGCCAGCAGATGGACAGGGGGGCCCTACGAGCAGTACTTC.

J is TRBJ1-2 and V is TRBV19; tentatively, D is TRBD1 (6 bases). This CDR3 spans 13 amino acids. V dropped 2 bases and J dropped 6 bases, with 10 bases sitting between them. The germline V gene encodes CDR1 LNHDA and CDR2 SQIVND (reference sequence). The CDR3: CASSIPRGNGYTF. The CDR3 nucleotides read TGTGCCAGTAGTATACCCAGGGGTAATGGCTACACCTTC.

V gene TRBV19 combines with J gene TRBJ1-2; the D gene is possibly TRBD1 (5 bases). The CDR3 loop spans 17 amino acids. The germline V gene has CDR1 LNHDA and CDR2 SQIVND (reference sequence). V gave up 7 bases and J gave up 5 bases, with 26 bases separating them. The CDR3 region is CASNDPGPVLSGYGYTF. The CDR3 DNA follows: TGTGCCAGTAACGACCCAGGGCCAGTCCTGTCCGGGTATGGCTACACCTTC. Filled out from reference TRBV19 and TRBJ1-2, the complete variable domain reads DGGITQSPKYLFRKEGQNVTLSCEQNLNHDAMYWYRQDPGQGLRLIYYSQIVNDFQKGDIAEGYSVSREKKESFPLTVTSAQKNPTAFYLCASNDPGPVLSGYGYTFGSGTRLTVV.

The chain couples TRBV7-3 to TRBJ2-2; no definite D call. The CDR3 contains 13 residues. CDR1 SGHTA and CDR2 FQGTGA come from the germline V gene. Between the trimmed V and J ends, which lost 5 bases and 8 bases, there was a span of 12 bases. The CDR3 DNA follows: TGTGCCAGCAGCCGCCTTAGTAAAGGGGAGCTGTTTTTT. Translated: CASSRLSKGELFF.

CDR3 in amino acids: CASSKHRGTRSGAINNEQFF. CDR3 sequence (DNA): TGTGCCAGCAGCAAGCACCGCGGGACAAGAAGCGGGGCGATTAACAATGAGCAGTTCTTC. This chain links TRBV21-1 with TRBJ2-1; TRBD2 is the table's D call and was not checked against the DNA. TRBV21-1 is recorded as a pseudogene. The CDR3 is 20 amino acids.

This clone came up a few times. The V call is TRBV5-1, the J call TRBJ2-1, with 9 bases lining up with TRBD2. Germline CDR1 reads SGHRS; CDR2 reads YFSETQ. The CDR3 contains 18 residues. J was trimmed by 4 bases and V by 2 bases; bases with no gene match: 13. The CDR3 reads CASSFLGTGTSTYNEQFF. The CDR3 DNA sequence: TGCGCCAGCAGCTTCCTCGGCACCGGGACTAGCACATACAATGAGCAGTTCTTC.

The chain combines TRBV27 with TRBJ1-1; D gene uncertain. The CDR3 runs 12 residues. With 3 bases removed from V and 5 bases from J, the gap between germline ends came to 7 bases. The germline CDR1 and CDR2 sequences are MNHEY and SMNVEV (reference sequence). CDR3 amino acids: CASSFHGTEAFF. The CDR3 DNA follows: TGTGCCAGCAGTTTTCACGGGACTGAAGCTTTCTTT.

This clone appeared once. V usage is TRBV27 and J usage is TRBJ2-3; D is possibly TRBD2 (7 bases). Per germline, CDR1 MNHEY and CDR2 SMNVEV (reference sequence). CDR3 length: 15 amino acids. V was cut by 6 bases and J by 6 bases, with 19 bases left in between. CDR3 amino acids: CASRGSGGAGDTQYF. CDR3 coding DNA: TGTGCCAGCAGGGGGAGTGGGGGGGCGGGGGATACGCAGTATTTT.

The chain employs TRBV6-6 and TRBJ1-6; D gene uncertain. The CDR3 has 15 amino acids. The germline CDR1 and CDR2 sequences are MNHNY and SVGAGI (reference sequence). The V gene lost 3 bases and the J gene lost 9 bases, with 15 bases spanning the gap. CDR3 region: CASSYGSDGSSPLHF. The CDR3 DNA sequence: TGTGCCAGCAGTTATGGGAGTGACGGAAGTTCACCCCTCCACTTT.

The chain recombines TRBV4-2 with TRBJ1-5; 7 nucleotides agree with TRBD1. CDR1 and CDR2 from the germline V gene are LGHNA and YNFKEQ. This CDR3 is 15 amino acids long. The V gene end was trimmed by 0 bases and the J gene end by 13 bases; junction bases not matched to a gene: 12. The CDR3 spells CASSQDRQGGGIQHF. The CDR3 DNA reads as TGTGCCAGCAGCCAAGATAGACAGGGTGGGGGTATACAGCATTTT.

In regard to this clone: In this CDR3 the conserved last residue, phenylalanine or tryptophan, is missing, so a read error is likely. J is TRBJ1-1 and V is TRBV11-2; TRBD1 is a possible D gene (5 bases). Germline lookup yields CDR1 SGHAT and CDR2 FQNNGV. V shed 1 base and J shed 5 bases, with 17 bases lying between them. The CDR3 is made up of 16 amino acids. The CDR3 DNA sequence: TGTGCCAGCAGCTTAGTTCGTCTGGGACTTAGGACTGAAGCTTTCCTT. This codes for CASSLVRLGLRTEAFL.

This sequence joins TRBV7-9 and TRBJ2-7, with no clear D. Germline V gene data show CDR1 as SEHNR and CDR2 as FQNEAQ (reference sequence). V was clipped by 3 bases and J by 5 bases, with 17 bases between them. The CDR3 totals 15 residues. In DNA, the CDR3 is TGTGCCAGCAGCTTTCAGGCCCCCGGTCCCCACGAGCAGTACTTC. Amino acid sequence: CASSFQAPGPHEQYF.